This entry lists 9 T cell receptor beta chains sequenced from one sample in a study of control samples from healthy donors and cancer patients. The protocol was immunoSEQ multiplex PCR, while the TCRdb copy is restricted to in-frame clones and leaves out a portion. The sample yields about 120,000 clones, just under 95% seen once. Sample: blood. The receptors come from a young man in good health.

The chain carries TRBV5-1 and TRBJ1-2, with no clear D. V lost 2 bases and J lost 0, with 8 bases in between. The CDR3 sequence is 14 residues long. Looked up from germline, CDR1 is SGHRS and CDR2 is YFSETQ. Written as DNA, the CDR3 is TGCGCCAGCAGCTTCCCGGGTTCTAACTATGGCTACACCTTC. Protein sequence: CASSFPGSNYGYTF.

J is TRBJ2-3 and V is TRBV2, with 7 bases fitting TRBD2. V gave up 3 bases and J gave up 4 bases; unmatched junction bases: 7. Germline CDR1 and CDR2: SNHLY and FYNNEI. This CDR3 region has 15 residues. The CDR3 DNA sequence: TGTGCCAGCAGTGATCCTAGCGGAGTCTCAGATACGCAGTATTTT. As protein: CASSDPSGVSDTQYF.

The chain combines TRBV5-4 with TRBJ2-5; tentatively, D is TRBD1 or TRBD2 (7 bases each). The CDR3 runs to 15 residues. Germline CDR1 is SGHNT and CDR2 is YYREEE (reference sequence). V dropped 3 bases and J dropped 4 bases, with 16 bases sitting between them. The CDR3 sequence is CASSSPRGGAETQYF. The CDR3 region has the DNA TGTGCCAGCAGCTCTCCCAGGGGGGGAGCAGAGACCCAGTACTTC.

This clone has just one count. The chain combines TRBV19 with TRBJ2-5; TRBD1 might be the D (5 bases). Trimming stripped 2 bases from V and 5 bases from J, with 12 bases between. This CDR3 spans 14 amino acids. The germline gives CDR1 LNHDA, CDR2 SQIVND (reference sequence). CDR3 in amino acids: CASSIIGAGETQYF. CDR3 sequence (DNA): TGTGCCAGTAGTATAATCGGTGCAGGGGAGACCCAGTACTTC.

This rearrangement joins TRBV5-1 to TRBJ2-3; 7 bases are shared with TRBD1. CDR1 and CDR2 (germline): SGHRS, YFSETQ. The CDR3 is made up of 15 amino acids. The V segment lost 0 bases and the J segment 1 base; nucleotides outside the gene matches: 2. The DNA for the CDR3 is TGCGCCAGCAGCTTGGACGGGACAGGCACAGATACGCAGTATTTT. It codes for CASSLDGTGTDTQYF.

The CDR3 coding sequence is TGTGCCAGCAGTACCCCGGGACATAGTAATGAAAAACTGTTTTTT. This encodes CASSTPGHSNEKLFF. The V and J genes are TRBV6-2 or TRBV6-3 and TRBJ1-4, with D perhaps TRBD1 (6 bases). Germline CDR1 is MNHEY and CDR2 is SVGEGT. This CDR3 is built from 15 residues. With 5 bases removed from V and 4 bases from J, the gap between germline ends came to 14 bases.

The chain combines TRBV19 with TRBJ1-1; D is ambiguous. Germline CDR1 reads LNHDA; CDR2 reads SQIVND (reference sequence). CDR3 length equals 13 residues. V was pared by 5 bases and J by 6 bases, with 13 bases between. The CDR3 DNA is TGTGCCAGTAGTGTCGAGGTGAGGTCTGAAGCTTTCTTT. Its translation: CASSVEVRSEAFF.

V usage is TRBV4-1 and J usage is TRBJ2-7, with TRBD2 identical over 8 bases. The length of the CDR3 is 16 residues. Germline V CDR1 and CDR2: MGHRA, YSYEKL. V trimming: 4 bases; J trimming: 2 bases; junction bases outside the gene matches: 10. For the CDR3, the DNA is TGCGCCAGCAGCCGACTAAGCGGGGGCCGTACCTACGAGCAGTACTTC. Translating it yields CASSRLSGGRTYEQYF.

The rearrangement uses TRBV18 and TRBJ1-1, with a possible D match to TRBD1 (5 bases). Germline lookup yields CDR1 KGHSH and CDR2 LQKENI. The CDR3 runs 14 residues. The V gene lost 2 bases and the J gene lost 2 bases, with 9 bases spanning the gap. Here the CDR3 DNA reads TGTGCCAGCTCACCATCGACAGATAACACTGAAGCTTTCTTT. It specifies CASSPSTDNTEAFF.